Presented here are 27 T cell receptor beta chains from one specimen sequenced in a study of ipilimumab plus nivolumab after autologous stem cell transplantation. Libraries were prepared by immunoSEQ multiplex PCR; TCRdb keeps only in-frame clonotypes and omits some of them. The table lists about 40,000 clones, 92% of them singletons. The source material was PBMCs, sampled in a trial of ipilimumab plus nivolumab as post-transplant consolidation. These receptors all come from a male donor with multiple myeloma.

The V and J genes are TRBV7-7 and TRBJ2-7, with D possibly matching TRBD2 (5 bases). The length of the CDR3 is 15 residues. Germline CDR1 and CDR2: SSHAT and FNYEAQ (reference sequence). Trimming pared 5 bases from V and 4 bases from J, leaving 18 bases between. In DNA form, the CDR3 reads TGTGCCAGCAGCCAAACCTTACCCCCGGGGTACGAGCAGTACTTC. Encoded protein: CASSQTLPPGYEQYF.

The chain links TRBV7-6 to TRBJ1-5; the match to TRBD1 covers 8 bases. The CDR3 runs to 16 residues. V lost 1 base to trimming and J lost 2 bases; unmatched junction nucleotides: 4. The germline V gene encodes CDR1 SGHVS and CDR2 FNYEAQ. CDR3 residues: CASSLGAGGGNQPQHF. The CDR3, as DNA: TGTGCCAGCAGCTTAGGGGCAGGGGGCGGCAATCAGCCCCAGCATTTT.

This chain connects TRBV5-4 to TRBJ2-1; D is unclear. V lost 0 bases to trimming and J lost 6 bases, with 7 bases between them. The length of the CDR3 is 13 residues. Germline V gene lookup returns CDR1 SGHNT and CDR2 YYREEE (reference sequence). The CDR3 DNA sequence: TGTGCCAGCAGCTTGGGACGCGCCAATGAGCAGTTCTTC. Translation: CASSLGRANEQFF.

The J gene is TRBJ1-6, the V gene TRBV18, with D possibly matching TRBD1 (6 bases). Germline V CDR1 and CDR2: KGHSH, LQKENI. Trimming shortened V by 4 bases and J by 3 bases, and 16 bases separated the two germline ends. This CDR3 is 17 amino acids long. The CDR3 loop reads CASSLMNGQIYNSPLHF. CDR3 DNA sequence: TGTGCCAGCTCACTTATGAATGGACAGATCTATAATTCACCCCTCCACTTT.

The gene calls are TRBV6-5 and TRBJ2-1; maybe TRBD2 (6 bases). The germline gives CDR1 MNHEY, CDR2 SVGAGI. With 5 bases removed from V and 7 bases from J, the gap between germline ends came to 18 bases. CDR3 length: 15 residues. In DNA form, the CDR3 reads TGTGCCAGCAGTCACCGGGACTTAGCCTCGAATGAGCAGTTCTTC. Protein sequence: CASSHRDLASNEQFF.

This clone has a single count. The chain combines TRBV15 with TRBJ2-7; D is perhaps TRBD2 (5 bases). V lost 2 bases to trimming and J lost 0 bases, with 14 bases between them. Germline-derived CDR1 and CDR2 are LNHNV and YYDKDF (reference sequence). The CDR3 has 16 amino acids. CDR3 bases: TGTGCCACCAGCAGAAATCCGGGTGAGGGCTCCTACGAGCAGTACTTC. Translating it yields CATSRNPGEGSYEQYF.

This clone has only one observation. The CDR3 region is CASLERGAFYEQYF. Written as DNA, the CDR3 is TGTGCCAGCCTTGAGCGGGGAGCCTTCTACGAGCAGTACTTC. The chain has TRBV2 and TRBJ2-7, with TRBD2 matching over 7 bases. J was trimmed by 3 bases and V by 8 bases; bases with no gene match: 10. This CDR3 is 14 amino acids long. The germline V gene encodes CDR1 SNHLY and CDR2 FYNNEI. Using reference TRBV2 and TRBJ2-7 for the parts outside the CDR3, the full variable domain is EPEVTQTPSHQVTQMGQEVILRCVPISNHLYFYWYRQILGQKVEFLVSFYNNEISEKSEIFDDQFSVERPDGSNFTLKIRSTKLEDSAMYFCASLERGAFYEQYFGPGTRLTVT.

The chain couples TRBV11-2 to TRBJ2-1, with D maybe TRBD2 (6 bases). Trimming removed 1 base from V and 7 bases from J, with 17 bases in between. The CDR3 is 16 residues long. Germline lookup yields CDR1 SGHAT and CDR2 FQNNGV. The CDR3 sequence: CASSLVVGRGWNEQFF. The CDR3 DNA reads TGTGCCAGCAGCTTAGTAGTGGGTCGGGGGTGGAATGAGCAGTTCTTC. The full variable domain, completed using reference TRBV11-2 and TRBJ2-1, is EAGVAQSPRYKIIEKRQSVAFWCNPISGHATLYWYQQILGQGPKLLIQFQNNGVVDDSQLPKDRFSAERLKGVDSTLKIQPAKLEDSAVYLCASSLVVGRGWNEQFFGPGTRLTVL.

The chain carries TRBV28 and TRBJ1-2, with a weak D call TRBD1 (5 bases). V was pared by 7 bases and J by 7 bases, with 13 bases between. Germline CDR1 and CDR2: MDHEN and SYDVKM. The CDR3 loop spans 12 amino acids. CDR3 bases: TGTGCCAGCACGCGGGGGAGAGTTGGCTACACCTTC. Translation: CASTRGRVGYTF.

This sequence joins TRBV7-9 and TRBJ1-6; D uncertain. Germline V gene sequence: CDR1 SEHNR, CDR2 FQNEAQ (reference sequence). The CDR3 loop spans 13 amino acids. V was pared by 5 bases and J by 4 bases, with 6 bases between. The CDR3 region is CASSPDYNSPLHF. The CDR3 bases are TGTGCCAGCAGCCCGGATTATAATTCACCCCTCCACTTT. Drawing the rest from reference TRBV7-9 and TRBJ1-6, the complete variable domain is DTGVSQNPRHKITKRGQNVTFRCDPISEHNRLYWYRQTLGQGPEFLTYFQNEAQLEKSRLLSDRFSAERPKGSFSTLEIQRTEQGDSAMYLCASSPDYNSPLHFGNGTRLTVT.

The gene calls are TRBV6-5 and TRBJ2-3; tentatively, D is TRBD1 (6 bases). The CDR3 is 14 amino acids. V was cut by 0 bases and J by 3 bases, with 7 bases left in between. CDR1 MNHEY and CDR2 SVGAGI come from the germline V gene. The CDR3 loop is CASSYSQGTDTQYF. Written as DNA, the CDR3 is TGTGCCAGCAGTTACTCCCAGGGGACAGATACGCAGTATTTT.

The V and J genes are TRBV7-6 and TRBJ2-3, with a weak D call TRBD2 (6 bases). The CDR3 is made up of 14 amino acids. Trimming removed 0 bases at V and 6 bases at J, with 10 bases between. Germline V gene sequence: CDR1 SGHVS, CDR2 FNYEAQ. The CDR3 reads CASSLAIGGDTQYF. CDR3 DNA sequence: TGTGCCAGCAGCTTAGCGATTGGGGGGGATACGCAGTATTTT.

This rearrangement joins TRBV7-2 to TRBJ2-1; 14 positions match TRBD2. Germline trimming cut 2 bases from V and 0 bases from J; bases unmatched to any gene: 3. Germline CDR1 reads SGHTA; CDR2 reads FQGNSA. This CDR3 has 18 amino acids. CDR3 residues: CASSLRLAGGSSYNEQFF. The CDR3 DNA reads as TGTGCCAGCAGCTTAAGACTAGCGGGGGGGAGCTCCTACAATGAGCAGTTCTTC.

The chain is built from TRBV5-6 and TRBJ2-7; 10 nucleotides match TRBD1. This CDR3 contains 14 residues. The V gene end was trimmed by 7 bases and the J gene end by 5 bases; junction bases not matched to a gene: 9. Germline CDR1 SGHDT, CDR2 YYEEEE. The CDR3 reads CASATGQGVHEQYF. In nucleotides, the CDR3 is TGTGCCAGCGCCACTGGACAGGGGGTCCACGAGCAGTACTTC.

CDR3 loop: CASSVHRSGANVLTF. The CDR3 region has the DNA TGTGCCAGCAGCGTCCACCGCTCTGGGGCCAACGTCCTGACTTTC. The rearrangement uses TRBV7-9 and TRBJ2-6, with no clear D. Deletions cut 5 bases from V and 0 bases from J, with 8 bases between. CDR3 length: 15 residues. Germline V CDR1 and CDR2: SEHNR, FQNEAQ (reference sequence).

The rearrangement joins TRBV5-5 to TRBJ2-7, with D tentatively TRBD1 or TRBD2 (5 bases each). Germline V gives CDR1 SGHKS, CDR2 YYEKEE (reference sequence). This CDR3 spans 14 amino acids. Trimming removed 0 bases at V and 4 bases at J, with 11 bases between. CDR3 amino acids: CASSLVGDGYEQYF. The CDR3 DNA reads as TGTGCCAGCAGCTTGGTGGGGGACGGGTACGAGCAGTACTTC. Supplemented by reference TRBV5-5 and TRBJ2-7, the full variable domain reads DAGVTQSPTHLIKTRGQQVTLRCSPISGHKSVSWYQQVLGQGPQFIFQYYEKEERGRGNFPDRFSARQFPNYSSELNVNALLLGDSALYLCASSLVGDGYEQYFGPGTRLTVT.

This chain connects TRBV5-1 to TRBJ1-1, with D possibly being TRBD1 (6 bases). The CDR3 consists of 14 residues. Germline V gives CDR1 SGHRS, CDR2 YFSETQ. The germline V and J ends were trimmed by 3 bases and 4 bases, with 13 bases remaining between them. The CDR3 here is CASSYAGASTEAFF. The CDR3 DNA follows: TGCGCCAGCAGCTACGCAGGGGCGAGCACTGAAGCTTTCTTT.

The genes are TRBV7-2 and TRBJ1-2; maybe TRBD1 (5 bases). The CDR3 runs 15 residues. The germline V gene has CDR1 SGHTA and CDR2 FQGNSA. V was cut by 0 bases and J by 2 bases, with 10 bases left in between. CDR3 region: CASSLAAGTNYGYTF. The CDR3, as DNA: TGTGCCAGCAGCTTAGCGGCAGGGACGAACTATGGCTACACCTTC.

The chain has TRBV4-3 and TRBJ1-5; D not certain. Trimming took off 0 bases at V and 2 bases at J, with 2 bases between the two ends. CDR1 LGHNA and CDR2 YSLEER come from the germline V gene. The CDR3 is 13 residues long. This CDR3 is CASSQDGNQPQHF. The CDR3, as DNA: TGCGCCAGCAGCCAAGACGGCAATCAGCCCCAGCATTTT.

This clone was picked up one time. The chain uses TRBV19 and TRBJ1-2; 10 bases are shared with TRBD1. The ends lost 2 bases at V and 7 bases at J; junction bases unmatched: 7. The CDR3 spans 15 residues. The germline V gene encodes CDR1 LNHDA and CDR2 SQIVND (reference sequence). This CDR3 reads CASSIKPGTGVGYTF. The CDR3 coding sequence is TGTGCCAGTAGTATAAAGCCCGGGACAGGGGTTGGCTACACCTTC.

The chain has TRBV5-1 and TRBJ1-1; a weak D match, TRBD1 (5 bases). With 0 bases removed from V and 0 bases from J, the gap between germline ends came to 9 bases. The CDR3 totals 15 residues. From germline, CDR1 is SGHRS and CDR2 YFSETQ. The CDR3 nucleotides read TGCGCCAGCAGCTTGGAACAGGCGCTGAACACTGAAGCTTTCTTT. It yields the protein CASSLEQALNTEAFF.

This chain joins TRBV6-5 and TRBJ2-5; D may correspond to TRBD1 or TRBD2 (6 bases each). Germline values: CDR1 MNHEY, CDR2 SVGAGI. The V and J ends lost 6 bases and 0 bases respectively, with 8 bases between them. The CDR3 is 13 residues long. This CDR3 reads CASRGGYQETQYF. The CDR3 region has the DNA TGTGCCAGCAGAGGGGGGTACCAAGAGACCCAGTACTTC.

The chain joins TRBV28 to TRBJ1-5; 10 bases fit TRBD1. Germline V lookup: CDR1 MDHEN, CDR2 SYDVKM. This CDR3 has 17 amino acids. Trimming removed 5 bases from V and 2 bases from J; junction bases left unmatched: 9. DNA of the CDR3: TGTGCCAGCAGTCCTGGTGAAGGGACAGGGGGCAATCAGCCCCAGCATTTT. Amino acid sequence: CASSPGEGTGGNQPQHF.

The chain uses TRBV5-1 and TRBJ1-6; possible D gene TRBD1, 5 bases. The CDR3 consists of 16 residues. Germline CDR1 reads SGHRS; CDR2 reads YFSETQ. V gave up 1 base and J gave up 8 bases, with 16 bases separating them. The CDR3 here is CASSLFGTGGYSPLHF. In DNA form, the CDR3 reads TGCGCCAGCAGCTTGTTTGGGACCGGGGGGTATTCACCCCTCCACTTT.

V is TRBV5-1 and J is TRBJ2-3; D remains unclear. The CDR3 loop spans 12 amino acids. V gave up 4 bases and J gave up 6 bases, with 9 bases separating them. Germline CDR1 and CDR2: SGHRS and YFSETQ. In nucleotides, the CDR3 is TGCGCCAGCAGCCCCGATTTTGATACGCAGTATTTT. Protein product: CASSPDFDTQYF.

The chain is built from TRBV27 and TRBJ2-3; TRBD1 aligns across 10 bases. The CDR3 runs to 14 residues. With V trimmed by 7 bases and J by 6 bases, 7 bases remained unmatched. CDR1 MNHEY and CDR2 SMNVEV come from the germline V gene (reference sequence). The CDR3 spells CASMRDRGMDTQYF. DNA of the CDR3: TGTGCCAGCATGCGGGACAGGGGAATGGATACGCAGTATTTT.

The J gene is TRBJ1-1, the V gene TRBV25-1; TRBD1 is a possible D gene (5 bases). The CDR3 spans 13 residues. The V end lost 7 bases, the J end lost 4 bases, and 13 bases lay between the germline ends. CDR1 is MGHDK, CDR2 SYGVNS, per germline. The CDR3 nucleotides read TGTGCCAGCACGAGGGGTGTGGGCACTGAAGCTTTCTTT. Protein sequence: CASTRGVGTEAFF.